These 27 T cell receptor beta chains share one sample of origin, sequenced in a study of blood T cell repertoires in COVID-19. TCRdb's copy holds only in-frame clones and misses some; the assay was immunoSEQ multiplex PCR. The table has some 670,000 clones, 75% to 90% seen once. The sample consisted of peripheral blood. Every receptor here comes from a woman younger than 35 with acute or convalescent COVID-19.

The CDR3 coding sequence is TGTGCCAGCAGCTTAGGGGCGGGGGGGAGAAATCAGCCCCAGCATTTT. It translates to CASSLGAGGRNQPQHF. The rearrangement joins TRBV7-2 to TRBJ1-5, with D perhaps matching TRBD1 (5 bases). The V end was cut by 1 base, the J end by 4 bases, with 14 bases between. The CDR3 extends over 16 amino acids. Germline V lookup: CDR1 SGHTA, CDR2 FQGNSA.

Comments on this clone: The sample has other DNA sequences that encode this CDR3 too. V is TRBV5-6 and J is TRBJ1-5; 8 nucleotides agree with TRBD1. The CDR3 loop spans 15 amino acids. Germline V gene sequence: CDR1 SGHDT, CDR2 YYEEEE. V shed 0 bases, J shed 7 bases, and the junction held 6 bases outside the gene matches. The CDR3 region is CASSLGGQGGQPQHF. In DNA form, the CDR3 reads TGTGCCAGCAGCTTGGGAGGACAGGGCGGGCAGCCCCAGCATTTT.

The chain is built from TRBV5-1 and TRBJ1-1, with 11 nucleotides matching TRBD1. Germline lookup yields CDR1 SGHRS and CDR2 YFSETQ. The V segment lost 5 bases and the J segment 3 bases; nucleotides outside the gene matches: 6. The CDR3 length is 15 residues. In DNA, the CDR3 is TGCGCCAGCAGAGGACAGGGGGCAGTCCACACTGAAGCTTTCTTT. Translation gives CASRGQGAVHTEAFF.

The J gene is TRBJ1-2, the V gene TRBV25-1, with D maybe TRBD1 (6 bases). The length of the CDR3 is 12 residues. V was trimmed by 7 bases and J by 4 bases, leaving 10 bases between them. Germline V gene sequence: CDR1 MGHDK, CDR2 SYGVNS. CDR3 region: CASTGESYGYTF. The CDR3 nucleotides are TGTGCCAGCACAGGGGAGAGCTATGGCTACACCTTC.

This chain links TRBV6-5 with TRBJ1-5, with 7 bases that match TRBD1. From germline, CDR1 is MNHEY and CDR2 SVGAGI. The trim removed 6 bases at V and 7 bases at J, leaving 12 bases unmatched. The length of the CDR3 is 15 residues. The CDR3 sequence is CASSSGGGAGQPQHF. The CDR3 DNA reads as TGTGCCAGCAGCTCGGGAGGGGGCGCGGGGCAGCCCCAGCATTTT.

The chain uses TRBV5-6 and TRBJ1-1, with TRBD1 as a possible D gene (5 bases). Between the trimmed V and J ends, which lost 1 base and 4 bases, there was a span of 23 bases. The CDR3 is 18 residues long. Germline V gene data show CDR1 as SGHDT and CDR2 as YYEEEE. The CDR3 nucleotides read TGTGCCAGCAGCTTGACCCGATTGGGGTCAGGGATAGGCACTGAAGCTTTCTTT. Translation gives CASSLTRLGSGIGTEAFF. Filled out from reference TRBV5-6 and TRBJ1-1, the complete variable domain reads DAGVTQSPTHLIKTRGQQVTLRCSPKSGHDTVSWYQQALGQGPQFIFQYYEEEERQRGNFPDRFSGHQFPNYSSELNVNALLLGDSALYLCASSLTRLGSGIGTEAFFGQGTRLTVV.

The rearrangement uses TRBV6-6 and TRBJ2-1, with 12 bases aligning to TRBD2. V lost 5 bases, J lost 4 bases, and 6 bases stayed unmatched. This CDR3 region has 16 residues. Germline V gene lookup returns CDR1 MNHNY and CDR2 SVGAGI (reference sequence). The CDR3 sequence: CASSPRGTSGYNEQFF. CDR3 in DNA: TGTGCCAGCAGTCCGCGTGGGACTAGCGGGTACAATGAGCAGTTCTTC.

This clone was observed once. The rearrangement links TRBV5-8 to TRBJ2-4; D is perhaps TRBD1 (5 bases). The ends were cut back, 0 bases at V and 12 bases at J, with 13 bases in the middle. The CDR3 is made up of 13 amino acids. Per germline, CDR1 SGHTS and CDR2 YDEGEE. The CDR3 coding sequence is TGTGCCAGCAGCTTGGACCAGGGTGGGAATCAGTACTTC. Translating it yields CASSLDQGGNQYF.

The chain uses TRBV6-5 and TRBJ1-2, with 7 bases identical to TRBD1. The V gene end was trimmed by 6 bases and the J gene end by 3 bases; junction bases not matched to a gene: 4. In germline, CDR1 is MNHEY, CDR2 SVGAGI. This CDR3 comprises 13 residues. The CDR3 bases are TGTGCCAGCAGGACAGGGAGCGACTATGGCTACACCTTC. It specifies CASRTGSDYGYTF.

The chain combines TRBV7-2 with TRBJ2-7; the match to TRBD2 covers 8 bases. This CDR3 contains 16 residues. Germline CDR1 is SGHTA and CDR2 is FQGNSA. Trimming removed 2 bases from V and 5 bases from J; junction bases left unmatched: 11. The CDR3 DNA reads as TGTGCCAGCAGCTTATTACTCGCGGGGGGCAAGGACGAGCAGTACTTC. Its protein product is CASSLLLAGGKDEQYF.

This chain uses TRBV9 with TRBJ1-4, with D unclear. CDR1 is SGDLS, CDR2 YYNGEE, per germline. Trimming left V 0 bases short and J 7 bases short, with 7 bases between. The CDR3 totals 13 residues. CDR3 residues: CASSVGASEKLFF. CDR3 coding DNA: TGTGCCAGCAGCGTAGGGGCTTCTGAAAAACTGTTTTTT. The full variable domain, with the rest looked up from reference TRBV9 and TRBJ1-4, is DSGVTQTPKHLITATGQRVTLRCSPRSGDLSVYWYQQSLDQGLQFLIQYYNGEERAKGNILERFSAQQFPDLHSELNLSSLELGDSALYFCASSVGASEKLFFGSGTQLSVL.

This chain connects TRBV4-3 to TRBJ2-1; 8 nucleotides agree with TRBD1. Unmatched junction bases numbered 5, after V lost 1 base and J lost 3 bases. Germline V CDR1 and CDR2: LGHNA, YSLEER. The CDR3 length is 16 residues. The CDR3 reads CASSQALQGGYNEQFF. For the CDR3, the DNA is TGCGCCAGCAGCCAAGCGTTACAGGGGGGCTACAATGAGCAGTTCTTC.

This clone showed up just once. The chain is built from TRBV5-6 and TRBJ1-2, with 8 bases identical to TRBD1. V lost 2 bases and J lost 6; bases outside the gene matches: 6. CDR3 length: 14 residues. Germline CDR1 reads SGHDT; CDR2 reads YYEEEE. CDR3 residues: CASSLGQGGDGYTF. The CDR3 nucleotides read TGTGCCAGCAGCTTAGGACAGGGTGGGGATGGCTACACCTTC.

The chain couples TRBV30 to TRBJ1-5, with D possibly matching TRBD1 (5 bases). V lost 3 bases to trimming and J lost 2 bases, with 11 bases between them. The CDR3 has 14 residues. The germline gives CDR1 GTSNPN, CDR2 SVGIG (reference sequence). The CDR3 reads CAWRAGIGNQPQHF. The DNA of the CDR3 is TGTGCCTGGAGGGCAGGGATTGGCAATCAGCCCCAGCATTTT.

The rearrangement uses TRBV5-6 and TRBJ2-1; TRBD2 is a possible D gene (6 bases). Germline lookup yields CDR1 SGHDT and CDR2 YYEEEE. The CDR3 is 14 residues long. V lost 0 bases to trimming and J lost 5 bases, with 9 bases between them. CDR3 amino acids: CASSLVAANNEQFF. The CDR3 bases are TGTGCCAGCAGCTTGGTAGCGGCGAACAATGAGCAGTTCTTC.

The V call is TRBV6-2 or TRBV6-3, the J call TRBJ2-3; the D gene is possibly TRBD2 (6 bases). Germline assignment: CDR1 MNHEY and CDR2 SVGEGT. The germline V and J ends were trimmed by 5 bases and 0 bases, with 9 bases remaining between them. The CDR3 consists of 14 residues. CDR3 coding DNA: TGTGCCAGCAGTCGGACTACAAGCACAGATACGCAGTATTTT. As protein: CASSRTTSTDTQYF.

The CDR3 loop reads CASSFSPGQVVSGANVLTF. The CDR3 nucleotides read TGTGCCAGCAGCTTCTCACCGGGACAGGTTGTCTCTGGGGCCAACGTCCTGACTTTC. The chain employs TRBV5-6 and TRBJ2-6; 8 nucleotides align to TRBD1. Per the germline V gene, CDR1 is SGHDT and CDR2 is YYEEEE. Losses at the gene ends were 2 bases for V and 0 bases for J; bases not matched to a gene: 10. CDR3 length: 19 residues.

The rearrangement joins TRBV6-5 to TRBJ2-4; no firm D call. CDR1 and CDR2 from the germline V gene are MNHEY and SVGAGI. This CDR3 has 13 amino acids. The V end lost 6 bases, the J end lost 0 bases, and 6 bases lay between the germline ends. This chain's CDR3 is CASRTVAKNIQYF. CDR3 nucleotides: TGTGCCAGCAGGACTGTAGCCAAAAACATTCAGTACTTC.

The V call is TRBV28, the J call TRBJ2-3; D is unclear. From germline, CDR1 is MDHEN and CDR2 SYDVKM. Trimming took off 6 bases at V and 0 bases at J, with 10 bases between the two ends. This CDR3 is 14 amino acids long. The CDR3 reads CASSSEASTDTQYF. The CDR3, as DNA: TGTGCCAGCAGCTCAGAGGCTAGCACAGATACGCAGTATTTT.

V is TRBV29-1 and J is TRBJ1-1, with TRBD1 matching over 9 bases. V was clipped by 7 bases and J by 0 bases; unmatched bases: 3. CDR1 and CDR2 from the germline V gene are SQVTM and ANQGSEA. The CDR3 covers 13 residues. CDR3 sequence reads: CSAGTGMNTEAFF. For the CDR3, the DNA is TGCAGCGCTGGGACAGGGATGAACACTGAAGCTTTCTTT. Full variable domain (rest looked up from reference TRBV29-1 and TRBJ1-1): SAVISQKPSRDICQRGTSLTIQCQVDSQVTMMFWYRQQPGQSLTLIATANQGSEATYESGFVIDKFPISRPNLTFSTLTVSNMSPEDSSIYLCSAGTGMNTEAFFGQGTRLTVV.

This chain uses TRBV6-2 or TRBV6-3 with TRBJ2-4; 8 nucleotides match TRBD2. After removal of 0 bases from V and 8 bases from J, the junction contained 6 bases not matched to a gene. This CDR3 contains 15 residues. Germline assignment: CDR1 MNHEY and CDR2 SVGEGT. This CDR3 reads CASSYSKGLADIQYF. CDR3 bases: TGTGCCAGCAGTTACTCGAAAGGACTAGCCGACATTCAGTACTTC.

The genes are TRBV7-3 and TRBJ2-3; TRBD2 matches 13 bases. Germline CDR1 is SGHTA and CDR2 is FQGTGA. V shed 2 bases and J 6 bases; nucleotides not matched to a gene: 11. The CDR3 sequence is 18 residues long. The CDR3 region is CASSLRLAGGQLPDTQYF. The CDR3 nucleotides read TGTGCCAGCAGCTTACGACTAGCGGGGGGCCAGCTCCCCGATACGCAGTATTTT.

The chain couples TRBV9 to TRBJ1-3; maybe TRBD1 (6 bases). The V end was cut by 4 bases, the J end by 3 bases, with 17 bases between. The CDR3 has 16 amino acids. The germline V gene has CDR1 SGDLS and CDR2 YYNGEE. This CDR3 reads CASSPPEGGYGNTIYF. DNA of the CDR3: TGTGCCAGCAGCCCTCCTGAGGGGGGGTATGGAAACACCATATATTTT.

CDR3 nucleotide sequence: TGTGCCAGCAGTCACCCGATAGTGGCTGAAGCTTTCTTT. Amino acids: CASSHPIVAEAFF. V usage is TRBV7-9 and J usage is TRBJ1-1; no clear D gene. CDR3 length: 13 residues. The germline CDR1 and CDR2 sequences are SEHNR and FQNEAQ (reference sequence). V was pared by 6 bases and J by 6 bases, with 14 bases between.

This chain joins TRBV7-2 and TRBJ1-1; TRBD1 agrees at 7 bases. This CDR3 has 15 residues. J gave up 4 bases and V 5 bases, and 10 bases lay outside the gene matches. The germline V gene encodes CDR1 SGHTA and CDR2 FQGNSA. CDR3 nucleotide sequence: TGTGCCAGCAGCCCCGAGACAGGGCGGGTCACTGAAGCTTTCTTT. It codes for CASSPETGRVTEAFF.

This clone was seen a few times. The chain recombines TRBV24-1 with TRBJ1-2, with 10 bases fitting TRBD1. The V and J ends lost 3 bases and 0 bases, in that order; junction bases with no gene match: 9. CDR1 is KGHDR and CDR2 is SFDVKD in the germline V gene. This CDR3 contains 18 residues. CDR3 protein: CATSDRDRGTPTNYGYTF. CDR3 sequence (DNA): TGTGCCACCAGTGATCGGGACAGGGGTACTCCTACTAACTATGGCTACACCTTC.

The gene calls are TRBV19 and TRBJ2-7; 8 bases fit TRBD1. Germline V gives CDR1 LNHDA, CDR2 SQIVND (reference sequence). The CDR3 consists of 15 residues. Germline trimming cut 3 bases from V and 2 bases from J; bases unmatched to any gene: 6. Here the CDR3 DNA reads TGTGCCAGTAGTATGGGCCGGACAGGGACCTACGAGCAGTACTTC. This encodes CASSMGRTGTYEQYF.